A single sample gave rise to the 21 T cell receptor beta chains below, sequenced in a study of T cell responses to AZD1222 COVID-19 vaccine. The repertoire was sequenced with immunoSEQ multiplex PCR; TCRdb's copy has only in-frame clones and lacks some. The profile shows 120,000 to 150,000 clones, roughly 87% of them singletons. The starting material was peripheral blood, obtained on day 0 of AZD1222 vaccination. The receptors come from an adult in good health.

Written as DNA, the CDR3 is TGTGCCAGCAGTTACCGACAGGGGGGCAATTCACCCCTCCACTTT. Translated, it gives CASSYRQGGNSPLHF. This chain connects TRBV6-5 to TRBJ1-6, with 9 bases lining up with TRBD1. The CDR3 is 15 residues long. J gave up 7 bases and V 2 bases, and 3 bases lay outside the gene matches. In germline, CDR1 is MNHEY, CDR2 SVGAGI.

The rearrangement uses TRBV7-9 and TRBJ2-1, with D uncertain. V lost 1 base to trimming and J lost 7 bases, with 8 bases between them. The germline CDR1 and CDR2 sequences are SEHNR and FQNEAQ (reference sequence). The CDR3 totals 13 residues. The CDR3 coding sequence is TGTGCCAGCAGCTTAGTCCCATCTAATGAGCAGTTCTTC. The encoded protein is CASSLVPSNEQFF.

The V and J genes are TRBV5-5 and TRBJ2-7; D is uncertain. Germline loops: CDR1 SGHKS, CDR2 YYEKEE (reference sequence). Trimming stripped 5 bases from V and 0 bases from J, with 3 bases between. CDR3 size: 11 residues. CDR3 nucleotide sequence: TGTGCCAGCAGAAGCTCCTACGAGCAGTACTTC. It is translated as CASRSSYEQYF.

The chain recombines TRBV7-2 with TRBJ1-5, with D tentatively TRBD1 (5 bases). Germline V gene lookup returns CDR1 SGHTA and CDR2 FQGNSA. The ends were cut back, 1 base at V and 4 bases at J, with 11 bases in the middle. The CDR3 consists of 15 residues. The CDR3 loop reads CASSLGTGRNQPQHF. CDR3 DNA: TGTGCCAGCAGCTTAGGAACAGGAAGGAATCAGCCCCAGCATTTT.

The chain joins TRBV18 to TRBJ2-7, with 10 bases lining up with TRBD2. CDR1 KGHSH and CDR2 LQKENI come from the germline V gene. V lost 3 bases to trimming and J lost 4 bases; unmatched junction nucleotides: 12. The CDR3 has 17 residues. CDR3 nucleotides: TGTGCCAGCTCACCGGGGCTAGCGGGAGTGAAGAGGTACGAGCAGTACTTC. Translating it yields CASSPGLAGVKRYEQYF. The variable domain in full, completed from reference TRBV18 and TRBJ2-7, reads NAGVMQNPRHLVRRRGQEARLRCSPMKGHSHVYWYRQLPEEGLKFMVYLQKENIIDESGMPKERFSAEFPKEGPSILRIQQVVRGDSAAYFCASSPGLAGVKRYEQYFGPGTRLTVT.

J is TRBJ2-7 and V is TRBV4-1; D possibly uses TRBD1 or TRBD2 (5 bases each). The ends were cut back, 4 bases at V and 5 bases at J, with 18 bases in the middle. The germline gives CDR1 MGHRA, CDR2 YSYEKL. The CDR3 extends over 15 amino acids. CDR3 sequence: CASSLSGAVEDEQYF. CDR3 DNA: TGCGCCAGCAGCCTTTCCGGGGCGGTGGAGGACGAGCAGTACTTC.

The V gene is TRBV4-3, the J gene TRBJ1-2; D remains unclear. CDR1 and CDR2 from the germline V gene are LGHNA and YSLEER. The CDR3 consists of 16 residues. Trimming stripped 0 bases from V and 4 bases from J, with 15 bases between. The CDR3 region has the DNA TGCGCCAGCAGCCAAGACCGGGTCCAGAGCGTCTATGGCTACACCTTC. Protein product: CASSQDRVQSVYGYTF.

The count of this clone is one. This chain links TRBV5-1 with TRBJ2-7; 8 bases are a match to TRBD1. CDR3 length equals 14 residues. J lost 1 base, V lost 5 bases, and 5 bases had no gene match. Germline CDR1 is SGHRS and CDR2 is YFSETQ. The CDR3 DNA reads as TGCGCCAGCAGAAGAGGGGACAGGTCCTACGAGCAGTACTTC. Translated, it gives CASRRGDRSYEQYF. The complete variable domain, with remaining parts taken from reference TRBV5-1 and TRBJ2-7, reads KAGVTQTPRYLIKTRGQQVTLSCSPISGHRSVSWYQQTPGQGLQFLFEYFSETQRNKGNFPGRFSGRQFSNSRSEMNVSTLELGDSALYLCASRRGDRSYEQYFGPGTRLTVT.

The chain employs TRBV28 and TRBJ2-7; 8 bases map to TRBD1. The germline gives CDR1 MDHEN, CDR2 SYDVKM. Trimming at V came to 3 bases and at J to 6 bases, leaving 7 bases not matched to a gene. This CDR3 region has 14 residues. DNA of the CDR3: TGTGCCAGCAGTTTCGGGGACAGGATCTCCGAGCAGTACTTC. It is translated as CASSFGDRISEQYF. The full variable domain, with the rest looked up from reference TRBV28 and TRBJ2-7, is DVKVTQSSRYLVKRTGEKVFLECVQDMDHENMFWYRQDPGLGLRLIYFSYDVKMKEKGDIPEGYSVSREKKERFSLILESASTNQTSMYLCASSFGDRISEQYFGPGTRLTVT.

The chain carries TRBV28 and TRBJ2-7, with 8 nucleotides matching TRBD2. The CDR3 runs 15 residues. V dropped 4 bases and J dropped 2; count of bases not matched to a gene: 7. Per germline, CDR1 MDHEN and CDR2 SYDVKM. DNA for the CDR3: TGTGCCAGCAGTTCCATCGGAGCGGGAGCCTACGAGCAGTACTTC. Its translation is CASSSIGAGAYEQYF.

The chain carries TRBV12-3 or TRBV12-4 and TRBJ1-6; D is possibly TRBD1 (5 bases). The CDR3 is 13 residues long. The V and J ends lost 7 bases and 9 bases respectively, with 13 bases between them. DNA of the CDR3: TGTGCCAGCACCTTGACAGCTGGTTCACCCCTCCACTTT. Its translation: CASTLTAGSPLHF.

The chain recombines TRBV7-6 with TRBJ1-3, with 9 bases identical to TRBD1. Germline loops: CDR1 SGHVS, CDR2 FNYEAQ. V trimming: 4 bases; J trimming: 4 bases; junction bases outside the gene matches: 14. CDR3 length: 18 amino acids. The CDR3 here is CASSSKPPGQGSGNTIYF. In DNA, the CDR3 is TGTGCCAGCAGCTCAAAACCCCCGGGACAGGGATCGGGAAACACCATATATTTT. The full variable domain, rest sourced from reference TRBV7-6 and TRBJ1-3, is GAGVSQSPRYKVTKRGQDVALRCDPISGHVSLYWYRQALGQGPEFLTYFNYEAQQDKSGLPNDRFSAERPEGSISTLTIQRTEQRDSAMYRCASSSKPPGQGSGNTIYFGEGSWLTVV.

This chain links TRBV5-1 with TRBJ2-7; D not certain. Trimming took off 2 bases at V and 2 bases at J, with 8 bases between the two ends. Germline V gives CDR1 SGHRS, CDR2 YFSETQ. This CDR3 region has 13 residues. The CDR3 spells CASSFLPTYEQYF. In nucleotides, the CDR3 is TGCGCCAGCAGCTTCCTACCCACCTACGAGCAGTACTTC. Combining the CDR3 with reference TRBV5-1 and TRBJ2-7 gives the whole variable domain KAGVTQTPRYLIKTRGQQVTLSCSPISGHRSVSWYQQTPGQGLQFLFEYFSETQRNKGNFPGRFSGRQFSNSRSEMNVSTLELGDSALYLCASSFLPTYEQYFGPGTRLTVT.

V usage is TRBV30 and J usage is TRBJ2-7, with D possibly TRBD1 on 6 matching bases. CDR3 length equals 15 residues. From germline, CDR1 is GTSNPN and CDR2 SVGIG (reference sequence). Trimming stripped 0 bases from V and 2 bases from J, with 14 bases between. The CDR3 DNA reads TGTGCCTGGAGTGTAGTGTGGGGGCGCCCCTACGAGCAGTACTTC. This translates into CAWSVVWGRPYEQYF.

The DNA for the CDR3 is TGTGCCAGCCACGGGACAGGGGTCAATGAGCAGTTCTTC. Protein: CASHGTGVNEQFF. This chain joins TRBV2 and TRBJ2-1; 10 nucleotides match TRBD1. The germline CDR1 and CDR2 sequences are SNHLY and FYNNEI. Trimming took 8 bases from V and 6 from J; bases not matched to a gene: 4. The CDR3 totals 13 residues.

This chain joins TRBV28 and TRBJ1-5; D remains ambiguous. The CDR3 runs to 18 residues. The germline CDR1 and CDR2 sequences are MDHEN and SYDVKM. V lost 3 bases and J 0 bases, leaving 18 bases between the germline ends. The CDR3 coding sequence is TGTGCCAGCAGTTTGTCAAGGAAACGAGTCTATAGCAATCAGCCCCAGCATTTT. Amino acid sequence: CASSLSRKRVYSNQPQHF. The full variable domain, its missing parts supplied by reference TRBV28 and TRBJ1-5, is DVKVTQSSRYLVKRTGEKVFLECVQDMDHENMFWYRQDPGLGLRLIYFSYDVKMKEKGDIPEGYSVSREKKERFSLILESASTNQTSMYLCASSLSRKRVYSNQPQHFGDGTRLSIL.

The CDR3 coding sequence is TGCGCCAGCAGCCAAGGGTGGAGGAACATTCAGTACTTC. This translates into CASSQGWRNIQYF. V is TRBV4-3 and J is TRBJ2-4; a possible D gene is TRBD2 (5 bases). Germline V gene sequence: CDR1 LGHNA, CDR2 YSLEER. V lost 1 base and J lost 7, with 8 bases in between. The CDR3 consists of 13 residues.

The chain recombines TRBV5-1 with TRBJ2-3; D might be TRBD2 (5 bases). From germline, CDR1 is SGHRS and CDR2 YFSETQ. The CDR3 is made up of 14 amino acids. V was shortened by 4 bases and J by 6 bases, with 15 bases between the two germline ends. The CDR3 sequence is CASSLGELSDTQYF. For the CDR3, the DNA is TGCGCCAGCAGCCTCGGGGAGCTGAGCGATACGCAGTATTTT.

The chain recombines TRBV6-5 with TRBJ1-2; D is unclear. The germline V gene encodes CDR1 MNHEY and CDR2 SVGAGI. The CDR3 has 15 residues. The V end was cut by 4 bases, the J end by 8 bases, with 20 bases between. CDR3 residues: CASSSPGGSAGGYTF. DNA of the CDR3: TGTGCCAGCAGTTCCCCCGGTGGAAGCGCGGGGGGCTACACCTTC.

The chain combines TRBV28 with TRBJ2-5, with 14 bases matching TRBD2. This CDR3 has 18 residues. Germline V lookup: CDR1 MDHEN, CDR2 SYDVKM. V shed 8 bases and J 5 bases; nucleotides not matched to a gene: 16. CDR3 bases: TGTGCCAGCCGACATGGACTAGCGGGAGGAGAGGCCGAGGAGACCCAGTACTTC. As protein: CASRHGLAGGEAEETQYF. Full variable domain (missing parts from reference TRBV28 and TRBJ2-5): DVKVTQSSRYLVKRTGEKVFLECVQDMDHENMFWYRQDPGLGLRLIYFSYDVKMKEKGDIPEGYSVSREKKERFSLILESASTNQTSMYLCASRHGLAGGEAEETQYFGPGTRLLVL.

V and J are TRBV7-3 and TRBJ1-1; D is perhaps TRBD1 (5 bases). In germline, CDR1 is SGHTA, CDR2 FQGTGA. V was clipped by 1 base and J by 0 bases, with 15 bases between them. The CDR3 covers 17 residues. The CDR3 region is CASSLNGPGIMNTEAFF. The CDR3 DNA reads TGTGCCAGCAGCTTAAACGGGCCAGGGATCATGAACACTGAAGCTTTCTTT.